Listed below are T cell receptor beta chains from one sample, sequenced in a study of cytomegalovirus exposure and HLA in healthy donors. TCRdb's copy holds only in-frame clones and misses some; the assay was immunoSEQ multiplex PCR. The sample comprises 220,000 or so clones, under 95% of which are singletons, and 1% to 1.2% rests with the top ten. Sequenced input: PBMCs. These receptors were obtained from a woman younger than 30 in good health and CMV-seronegative. Each CDR3 is given with its conserved first and last residue. The D gene is left open where the match is weak. Clone size is not always given. Where it is, it says once, few, many or a class for expanded clones.

v_call: TRBV4-1; clone_size: .; j_call: TRBJ1-4; d_call: .; cdr3_aa: CASSRGEKLFF; cdr3_nt: TGCGCCAGCAGCCGAGGTGAAAAACTGTTTTTT
v_call: TRBV10-3; clone_size: .; j_call: TRBJ1-6; d_call: TRBD1; cdr3_aa: CAISEREWDRYSPLHF; cdr3_nt: TGTGCCATCAGTGAGCGTGAGTGGGACAGATATTCACCCCTCCACTTT
v_call: TRBV30; clone_size: .; j_call: TRBJ1-2; d_call: TRBD1; cdr3_aa: CAWSGQGDFGGYTF; cdr3_nt: TGTGCCTGGAGTGGACAGGGAGATTTTGGTGGCTACACCTTC
v_call: TRBV5-4; clone_size: .; j_call: TRBJ2-3; d_call: TRBD2; cdr3_aa: CASSGTTSRKSSSTDTQYF; cdr3_nt: TGTGCCAGCAGCGGAACGACTAGCCGTAAATCGTCTAGCACAGATACGCAGTATTTT
v_call: TRBV6-4; clone_size: .; j_call: TRBJ2-3; d_call: TRBD2; cdr3_aa: CASSVGTSSSTDTQYF; cdr3_nt: TGTGCCAGCAGTGTGGGGACTAGCAGTTCCACAGATACGCAGTATTTT
v_call: TRBV6-1; clone_size: once; j_call: TRBJ2-3; d_call: .; cdr3_aa: CASSPSGLITDTQYF; cdr3_nt: TGTGCCAGCAGTCCAAGTGGGCTTATCACAGATACGCAGTATTTT
v_call: TRBV5-1; clone_size: .; j_call: TRBJ1-1; d_call: .; cdr3_aa: CASSLDRIRGTEAFF; cdr3_nt: TGCGCCAGCAGCTTGGACAGGATACGAGGCACTGAAGCTTTCTTT
v_call: TRBV11-2; clone_size: .; j_call: TRBJ1-3; d_call: .; cdr3_aa: CASSPLTGSSGNTIYF; cdr3_nt: TGTGCCAGCAGCCCTTTAACAGGGTCTTCCGGAAACACCATATATTTT
v_call: TRBV6-6; clone_size: .; j_call: TRBJ1-5; d_call: .; cdr3_aa: CASSATLKNQPQHF; cdr3_nt: TGTGCCAGCAGCGCGACTCTGAAAAATCAGCCCCAGCATTTT
v_call: TRBV5-8; clone_size: .; j_call: TRBJ1-5; d_call: .; cdr3_aa: CASSLLGGNQPQHF; cdr3_nt: TGTGCCAGCAGCTTACTCGGAGGAAATCAGCCCCAGCATTTT
v_call: TRBV6-1; clone_size: .; j_call: TRBJ2-5; d_call: .; cdr3_aa: CASSEAIEGVFETQYF; cdr3_nt: TGTGCCAGCAGTGAAGCGATAGAGGGTGTTTTTGAGACCCAGTACTTC
v_call: TRBV28; clone_size: .; j_call: TRBJ2-7; d_call: TRBD1; cdr3_aa: CASRTGNRGSSYEQYF; cdr3_nt: TGTGCCAGCAGGACAGGAAACAGGGGGAGCTCCTACGAGCAGTACTTC
v_call: TRBV4-2; clone_size: .; j_call: TRBJ1-1; d_call: .; cdr3_aa: CASSQVYPGAPRGAFF; cdr3_nt: TGTGCCAGCAGCCAAGTTTATCCTGGAGCCCCTCGGGGAGCTTTCTTT
v_call: TRBV9; clone_size: .; j_call: TRBJ1-2; d_call: TRBD1; cdr3_aa: CASSMTGGDGYTF; cdr3_nt: TGTGCCAGCAGCATGACAGGGGGGGATGGCTACACCTTC
v_call: TRBV28; clone_size: .; j_call: TRBJ2-1; d_call: .; cdr3_aa: CASTLGDNEQFF; cdr3_nt: TGTGCCAGCACCCTAGGGGACAATGAGCAGTTCTTC
v_call: TRBV15; clone_size: .; j_call: TRBJ2-7; d_call: TRBD1; cdr3_aa: CATSRVQGAYEQYF; cdr3_nt: TGTGCCACCAGCAGAGTGCAGGGGGCCTACGAGCAGTACTTC
v_call: TRBV9; clone_size: .; j_call: TRBJ2-1; d_call: .; cdr3_aa: CASSVGSGRFWEQFF; cdr3_nt: TGTGCCAGCAGCGTAGGGAGTGGGAGGTTTTGGGAGCAGTTCTTC
v_call: TRBV2; clone_size: .; j_call: TRBJ2-7; d_call: TRBD1; cdr3_aa: CASSELGQGNREQYF; cdr3_nt: TGTGCCAGCAGTGAATTGGGACAGGGGAACAGGGAGCAGTACTTC
v_call: TRBV19; clone_size: .; j_call: TRBJ2-2; d_call: .; cdr3_aa: CASSMSRSGELFF; cdr3_nt: TGTGCCAGTAGTATGTCGCGCTCCGGGGAGCTGTTTTTT
v_call: TRBV10-3; clone_size: .; j_call: TRBJ2-3; d_call: .; cdr3_aa: CAISGVLQNTDTQYF; cdr3_nt: TGTGCCATCAGTGGTGTTTTACAGAACACAGATACGCAGTATTTT
v_call: TRBV10-3; clone_size: .; j_call: TRBJ1-5; d_call: .; cdr3_aa: CATEDGVQPQHF; cdr3_nt: TGTGCCACTGAGGATGGAGTTCAGCCCCAGCATTTT
v_call: TRBV7-2; clone_size: .; j_call: TRBJ2-7; d_call: .; cdr3_aa: CASSLGHGRAHEQYF; cdr3_nt: TGTGCCAGCAGCTTAGGGCACGGCAGGGCCCACGAGCAGTACTTC
v_call: TRBV7-3; clone_size: once; j_call: TRBJ2-1; d_call: TRBD1; cdr3_aa: CASSDPGDSNEQFF; cdr3_nt: TGTGCCAGCAGCGATCCCGGGGACAGCAATGAGCAGTTCTTC
v_call: TRBV30; clone_size: few; j_call: TRBJ1-2; d_call: .; cdr3_aa: CAWSVAGYGYTF; cdr3_nt: TGTGCCTGGAGTGTAGCCGGTTATGGCTACACCTTC
v_call: TRBV25-1; clone_size: .; j_call: TRBJ1-6; d_call: .; cdr3_aa: CASSDPDRFNSPLHF; cdr3_nt: TGTGCCAGCAGTGACCCCGACAGGTTCAATTCACCCCTCCACTTT
v_call: TRBV7-9; clone_size: .; j_call: TRBJ2-2; d_call: .; cdr3_aa: CASSLGAGELFF; cdr3_nt: TGTGCCAGCAGCTTAGGCGCCGGGGAGCTGTTTTTT
v_call: TRBV18; clone_size: .; j_call: TRBJ1-1; d_call: .; cdr3_aa: CASSRQKRKNTEAFF; cdr3_nt: TGTGCCAGCTCACGTCAAAAGAGGAAGAACACTGAAGCTTTCTTT
v_call: TRBV11-2; clone_size: .; j_call: TRBJ1-5; d_call: TRBD1; cdr3_aa: CASSSGTGNQPQHF; cdr3_nt: TGTGCCAGCAGCTCGGGGACAGGCAATCAGCCCCAGCATTTT
v_call: TRBV19; clone_size: .; j_call: TRBJ1-2; d_call: TRBD1; cdr3_aa: CASSVGTGGDGYTF; cdr3_nt: TGTGCCAGTAGTGTTGGGACAGGGGGAGATGGCTACACCTTC
v_call: TRBV9; clone_size: .; j_call: TRBJ2-3; d_call: TRBD1; cdr3_aa: CASSVGGQGFTDTQYF; cdr3_nt: TGTGCCAGCAGCGTAGGGGGACAGGGTTTCACAGATACGCAGTATTTT
v_call: TRBV29-1; clone_size: .; j_call: TRBJ2-7; d_call: TRBD1; cdr3_aa: CSVKTGDYEQYF; cdr3_nt: TGCAGCGTGAAGACAGGGGACTACGAGCAGTACTTC
v_call: TRBV6-1; clone_size: .; j_call: TRBJ2-5; d_call: .; cdr3_aa: CASSEAEPQYF; cdr3_nt: TGTGCCAGCAGTGAAGCGGAGCCACAGTACTTC
v_call: TRBV6-1; clone_size: .; j_call: TRBJ2-7; d_call: .; cdr3_aa: CANTETEGLGQYF; cdr3_nt: TGTGCGAACACCGAGACAGAAGGTTTGGGGCAGTACTTC
v_call: TRBV18; clone_size: .; j_call: TRBJ1-1; d_call: .; cdr3_aa: CASSNQGRGTEAFF; cdr3_nt: TGTGCCAGCTCAAATCAAGGTCGGGGAACTGAAGCTTTCTTT
v_call: TRBV5-4; clone_size: .; j_call: TRBJ2-1; d_call: .; cdr3_aa: CASSLDPPRTHNEQFF; cdr3_nt: TGTGCCAGCAGCTTGGACCCTCCCAGGACTCACAATGAGCAGTTCTTC
v_call: TRBV6-1; clone_size: .; j_call: TRBJ1-5; d_call: .; cdr3_aa: CASSGSGGTGQPQHF; cdr3_nt: TGTGCCAGCAGTGGCTCGGGGGGGACGGGGCAGCCCCAGCATTTT
v_call: TRBV6-1; clone_size: .; j_call: TRBJ2-2; d_call: .; cdr3_aa: CASSEEVSSTGELFF; cdr3_nt: TGTGCCAGCAGTGAAGAAGTTAGCTCCACCGGGGAGCTGTTTTTT